This T cell receptor beta chain is from a study of tumor and adjacent non-tumor tissue in lung cancer. Looking at the study overall: Aged about 30 to 76 years, patients included about 11 men and five or six women with stage I to III disease.

Three rounds of nested PCR, following a modified ARM-PCR protocol, produced the TCRbeta library. Each CDR3 protein gets one entry after TCRdb re-called the multiplex PCR reads with MiXCR. The profile shows roughly 48,000 distinct CDR3 sequences, roughly 60% of them singletons. Worth noting for this clonotype: The antigen remains undetermined. The conserved final phenylalanine or tryptophan is absent from the CDR3, which likely points to a read error.

The germline gives CDR1 SGHRS, CDR2 YFSETQ. Trimming stripped 3 bases from V and 3 bases from J, with 9 bases between. There are 13 residues in the CDR3. The study, taken as a whole, reports: In normal lung, the top 100 clones were significantly more dominant than in tumor.

RNA was extracted from bulk tissue without any cell sorting. The normal lung tissue was taken more than 3 cm from the tumor edge. Material for sequencing was distant non-tumor lung tissue. This chain uses TRBV5-1 with TRBJ1-1; a possible D gene is TRBD1 (5 bases). This TCR was sampled from a woman between 65 and 79 years old with non-small cell lung cancer. In DNA, the CDR3 is TGCGCCAGCAGCTCCGACAGTTACACTGAAGCTTTCATT. The encoded protein is CASSSDSYTEAFI.